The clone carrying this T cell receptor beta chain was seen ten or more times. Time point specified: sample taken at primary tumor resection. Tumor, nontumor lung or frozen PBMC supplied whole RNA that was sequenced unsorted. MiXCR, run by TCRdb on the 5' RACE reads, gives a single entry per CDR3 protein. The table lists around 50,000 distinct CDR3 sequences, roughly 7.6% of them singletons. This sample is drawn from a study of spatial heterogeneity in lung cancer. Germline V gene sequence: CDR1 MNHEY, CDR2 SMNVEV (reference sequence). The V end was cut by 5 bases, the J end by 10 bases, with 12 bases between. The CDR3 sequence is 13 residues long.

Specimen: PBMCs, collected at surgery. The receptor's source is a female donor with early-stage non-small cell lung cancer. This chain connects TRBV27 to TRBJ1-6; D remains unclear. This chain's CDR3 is CASSPGLRSPLHF. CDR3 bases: TGTGCCAGCAGTCCCGGACTGCGGTCACCCCTCCACTTT.